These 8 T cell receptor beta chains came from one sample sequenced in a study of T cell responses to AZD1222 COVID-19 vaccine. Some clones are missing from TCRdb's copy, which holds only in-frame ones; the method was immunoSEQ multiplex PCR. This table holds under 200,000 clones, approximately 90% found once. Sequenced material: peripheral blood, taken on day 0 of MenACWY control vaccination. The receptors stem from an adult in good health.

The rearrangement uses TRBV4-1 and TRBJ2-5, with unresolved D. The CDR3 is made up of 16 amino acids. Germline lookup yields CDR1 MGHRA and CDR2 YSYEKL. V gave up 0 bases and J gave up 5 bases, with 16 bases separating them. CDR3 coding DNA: TGCGCCAGCAGCCAAGACTGGGGTGGAGTGGGGGAGACCCAGTACTTC. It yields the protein CASSQDWGGVGETQYF.

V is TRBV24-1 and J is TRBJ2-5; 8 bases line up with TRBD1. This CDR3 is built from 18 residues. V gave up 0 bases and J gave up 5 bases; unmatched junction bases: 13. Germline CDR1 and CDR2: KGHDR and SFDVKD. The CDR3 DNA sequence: TGTGCCACCAGTGATTTGGCCGGGATGGCAGGGGGCGGGGAGACCCAGTACTTC. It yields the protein CATSDLAGMAGGGETQYF.

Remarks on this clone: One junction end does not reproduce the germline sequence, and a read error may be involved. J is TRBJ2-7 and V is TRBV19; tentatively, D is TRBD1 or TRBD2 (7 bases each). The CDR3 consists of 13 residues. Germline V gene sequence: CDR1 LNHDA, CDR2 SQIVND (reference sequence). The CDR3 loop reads CASSEGGTVPRRF. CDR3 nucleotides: TGTGCCAGTAGTGAGGGAGGGACAGTTCCTCGTCGGTTC.

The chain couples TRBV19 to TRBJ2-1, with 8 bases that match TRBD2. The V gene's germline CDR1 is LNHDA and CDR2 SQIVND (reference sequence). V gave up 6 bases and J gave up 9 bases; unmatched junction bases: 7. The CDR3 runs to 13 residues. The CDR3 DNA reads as TGTGCCAGTAGGACTAGCGCCTGGGGTGAGCAGTTCTTC. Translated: CASRTSAWGEQFF.

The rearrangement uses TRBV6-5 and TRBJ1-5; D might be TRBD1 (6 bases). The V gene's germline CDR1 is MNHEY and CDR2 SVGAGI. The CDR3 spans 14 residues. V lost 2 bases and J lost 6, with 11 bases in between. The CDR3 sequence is CASSYGTTGQPQHF. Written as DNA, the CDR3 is TGTGCCAGCAGTTACGGGACAACGGGTCAGCCCCAGCATTTT.

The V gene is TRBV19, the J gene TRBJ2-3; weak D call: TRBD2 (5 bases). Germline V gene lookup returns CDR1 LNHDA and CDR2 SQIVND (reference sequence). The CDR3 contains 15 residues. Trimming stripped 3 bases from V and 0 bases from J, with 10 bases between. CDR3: CASSMGAASTDTQYF. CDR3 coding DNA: TGTGCCAGTAGTATGGGAGCGGCTAGCACAGATACGCAGTATTTT. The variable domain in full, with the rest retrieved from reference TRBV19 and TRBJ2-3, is DGGITQSPKYLFRKEGQNVTLSCEQNLNHDAMYWYRQDPGQGLRLIYYSQIVNDFQKGDIAEGYSVSREKKESFPLTVTSAQKNPTAFYLCASSMGAASTDTQYFGPGTRLTVL.

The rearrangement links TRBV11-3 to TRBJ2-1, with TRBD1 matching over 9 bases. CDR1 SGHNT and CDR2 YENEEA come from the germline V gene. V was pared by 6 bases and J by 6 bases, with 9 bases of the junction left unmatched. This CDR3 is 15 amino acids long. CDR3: CASRGSGTGLNEQFF. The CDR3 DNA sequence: TGTGCCAGCAGAGGATCCGGGACAGGGCTCAATGAGCAGTTCTTC.

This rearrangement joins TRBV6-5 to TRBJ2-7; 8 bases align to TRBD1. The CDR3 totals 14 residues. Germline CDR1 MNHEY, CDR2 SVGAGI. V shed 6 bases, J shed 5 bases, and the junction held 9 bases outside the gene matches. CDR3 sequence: CASSRRDRRNEQYF. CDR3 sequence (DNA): TGTGCCAGCAGCAGACGGGACAGGAGGAACGAGCAGTACTTC.